This is a list of T cell receptor beta chains from one sample in a study of cytomegalovirus exposure and HLA in healthy donors. Produced via immunoSEQ multiplex PCR; TCRdb's table is partial and in-frame only. The table includes 150,000 to 180,000 clones, 70% to 85% detected once. Sequenced: PBMCs. These receptors came from a man aged 30 to 39 in good health and CMV-seronegative. The conserved cysteine and the conserved F or W are not part of the CDR3 here. Fields, in order: CDR3 length, J gene, V gene, CDR3 protein.

11	TRBJ1-2	TRBV29-1	SVPHGGSYGYT
14	TRBJ2-2	TRBV5-1	ASSLSLGQHTGELF
16	TRBJ2-5	TRBV7-2	ASSLEGLAGVIQETQY
11	TRBJ2-1	TRBV19	ASSYSGGNEQF
13	TRBJ1-1	TRBV10-3	AIKAQGAMNTEAF
9	TRBJ2-3	TRBV11-2	ASSSRDTQY
12	TRBJ2-7	TRBV7-2	AGGSGTAAYEQY
9	TRBJ2-7	TRBV2	ASMGGVEQY
14	TRBJ1-1	TRBV4-2	ASSQDEAPTRTEAF
12	TRBJ1-3	TRBV15	ATSRGVSGNTIY